One sample yielded the 32 T cell receptor beta chains listed below, sequenced in a study of chemoradiotherapy in HPV16-positive cancers. Produced via immunoSEQ multiplex PCR; TCRdb's table is partial and in-frame only. Among about 9,600 clones listed, around 80% were seen once. The sample was tumor tissue, taken from a patient who underwent chemoradiotherapy. The receptors shown here come from a human donor with HPV-associated anogenital cancer.

The chain joins TRBV14 to TRBJ1-4; D perhaps matches TRBD1 (5 bases). In germline, CDR1 is SGHDN, CDR2 FVKESK. Trimming took 1 base from V and 8 from J, leaving 11 bases between them. CDR3 length: 14 amino acids. The CDR3 protein is CASSQARGIEKLFF. CDR3 nucleotide sequence: TGTGCCAGCAGCCAAGCAAGGGGCATCGAAAAACTGTTTTTT.

This clone was seen a handful of times. The J gene is TRBJ2-3, the V gene TRBV5-1; tentatively, D is TRBD1 (6 bases). Germline V CDR1 and CDR2: SGHRS, YFSETQ. This CDR3 comprises 14 residues. Trimming cost V 2 bases and J 4 bases, with 11 bases left between them. The CDR3: CASSFRGPADTQYF. The CDR3 DNA reads as TGCGCCAGCAGCTTCAGGGGACCGGCAGATACGCAGTATTTT.

The gene calls are TRBV13 and TRBJ1-6; D gene ambiguous. CDR3 size: 15 residues. CDR1 and CDR2 from the germline V gene are PRHDT and FYEKMQ (reference sequence). V was pared by 1 base and J by 9 bases, with 13 bases between. CDR3 sequence: CASSLEKDWGSPLHF. Written as DNA, the CDR3 is TGTGCCAGCAGCTTAGAGAAGGACTGGGGTTCACCCCTCCACTTT.

V usage is TRBV6-5 and J usage is TRBJ1-5; 8 bases align to TRBD1. Germline V lookup: CDR1 MNHEY, CDR2 SVGAGI. Unmatched junction bases numbered 8, after V lost 6 bases and J lost 4 bases. CDR3 length: 15 residues. This CDR3 is CASSPDRGRNQPQHF. CDR3 DNA: TGTGCCAGCAGCCCCGACAGGGGACGTAATCAGCCCCAGCATTTT.

The rearrangement links TRBV5-1 to TRBJ1-1; a weak D match, TRBD1 (5 bases). The CDR3 is 13 amino acids. The ends were cut back, 7 bases at V and 0 bases at J, with 10 bases in the middle. Germline values: CDR1 SGHRS, CDR2 YFSETQ. CDR3 amino acids: CASAGEVNTEAFF. CDR3 bases: TGCGCCAGCGCGGGGGAAGTGAACACTGAAGCTTTCTTT.

The rearrangement joins TRBV30 to TRBJ1-5; the D gene is possibly TRBD1 (5 bases). This CDR3 contains 16 residues. The germline V gene has CDR1 GTSNPN and CDR2 SVGIG (reference sequence). The germline V and J ends were trimmed by 1 base and 2 bases, with 15 bases remaining between them. The CDR3 region has the DNA TGTGCCTGGAGTGGACAGCTTCGGGCCGGCAATCAGCCCCAGCATTTT. Translation: CAWSGQLRAGNQPQHF.

V gene TRBV4-1 combines with J gene TRBJ1-5, with D unresolved. V lost 4 bases, J lost 7 bases, and 11 bases lay in between. CDR1 is MGHRA and CDR2 is YSYEKL in the germline V gene. The CDR3 covers 13 residues. In DNA, the CDR3 is TGCGCCAGCAGCCCCAGTCTATGGCAGCCCCAGCATTTT. It is translated as CASSPSLWQPQHF.

The chain employs TRBV2 and TRBJ2-2; perhaps TRBD1 as D (5 bases). The CDR3 totals 15 residues. V shed 2 bases and J shed 1 base, with 8 bases lying between them. In germline, CDR1 is SNHLY, CDR2 FYNNEI. The DNA of the CDR3 is TGTGCCAGCAGTGAATTTACAGGGAACACCGGGGAGCTGTTTTTT. Translating it yields CASSEFTGNTGELFF.

This chain joins TRBV2 and TRBJ1-4; the D is unclear. Trimming cost V 6 bases and J 9 bases, with 5 bases left between them. The CDR3 is 10 amino acids. The germline V gene has CDR1 SNHLY and CDR2 FYNNEI. CDR3 sequence: CASRDKKLFF. As DNA, the CDR3 is TGTGCCAGCAGAGATAAAAAACTGTTTTTT.

This chain uses TRBV30 with TRBJ1-5, with TRBD1 as a possible D gene (5 bases). Trimming stripped 3 bases from V and 2 bases from J, with 8 bases between. The CDR3 runs to 13 residues. Germline V CDR1 and CDR2: GTSNPN, SVGIG (reference sequence). CDR3 protein: CAWRGEGNQPQHF. CDR3 DNA: TGTGCCTGGAGGGGGGAGGGCAATCAGCCCCAGCATTTT.

The CDR3: CASSHLGWGGTDTQYF. CDR3 sequence (DNA): TGTGCCAGCAGCCACTTGGGTTGGGGAGGCACAGATACGCAGTATTTT. The chain joins TRBV6-6 to TRBJ2-3; possible D gene TRBD2, 5 bases. V was cut by 6 bases and J by 1 base, with 17 bases left in between. The CDR3 sequence is 16 residues long. CDR1 is MNHNY and CDR2 is SVGAGI in the germline V gene (reference sequence).

The rearrangement joins TRBV7-3 to TRBJ1-6; the match to TRBD1 covers 8 bases. The germline gives CDR1 SGHTA, CDR2 FQGTGA. The V gene end was trimmed by 2 bases and the J gene end by 7 bases; junction bases not matched to a gene: 4. CDR3 size: 15 residues. The CDR3 reads CASSLGTGQNSPLHF. The DNA of the CDR3 is TGTGCCAGCAGCTTAGGGACAGGACAAAATTCACCCCTCCACTTT.

This clone was detected only once. This chain links TRBV5-1 with TRBJ2-2, with D possibly TRBD2 on 6 matching bases. From germline, CDR1 is SGHRS and CDR2 YFSETQ. V lost 2 bases and J 12 bases, leaving 11 bases between the germline ends. This CDR3 has 12 amino acids. Here the CDR3 reads CASSLPGAQLFF. The CDR3 DNA is TGCGCCAGCAGCTTACCGGGAGCGCAGCTGTTTTTT.

This chain links TRBV19 with TRBJ2-1; no definite D call. Germline V CDR1 and CDR2: LNHDA, SQIVND (reference sequence). V lost 8 bases and J 2 bases, leaving 7 bases between the germline ends. The length of the CDR3 is 12 residues. The CDR3 sequence is CASGRAYNEQFF. The CDR3 coding sequence is TGTGCCAGTGGAAGAGCCTACAATGAGCAGTTCTTC.

The chain has TRBV9 and TRBJ2-1; D possibly uses TRBD1 or TRBD2 (5 bases each). V lost 3 bases to trimming and J lost 8 bases, with 18 bases between them. Germline V lookup: CDR1 SGDLS, CDR2 YYNGEE. This CDR3 is 15 amino acids long. CDR3 nucleotides: TGTGCCAGCAGCGCCGACGGGGCGCCGGGCCATGAGCAGTTCTTC. Translation: CASSADGAPGHEQFF.

The V gene is TRBV9, the J gene TRBJ1-1; D uncertain. The CDR3 sequence is 15 residues long. The V end was cut by 0 bases, the J end by 1 base, with 10 bases between. Germline assignment: CDR1 SGDLS and CDR2 YYNGEE. The DNA for the CDR3 is TGTGCCAGCAGCGTAGATATGGGTCCGAACACTGAAGCTTTCTTT. It is translated as CASSVDMGPNTEAFF.

V usage is TRBV10-1 and J usage is TRBJ2-5, with no clear D. CDR3 length equals 12 residues. Trimming left V 7 bases short and J 5 bases short, with 11 bases between. CDR1 and CDR2 (germline): WNHNN, SYGVQD (reference sequence). CDR3 coding DNA: TGCGCCAGCATGTTCCTCGTCGAGACCCAGTACTTC. As protein: CASMFLVETQYF.

Only one count was recorded for this clone. CDR3 nucleotides: TGTGCCAGCACGGCTGCGGACCACTATGGCTACACCTTC. Translating it yields CASTAADHYGYTF. The V call is TRBV2, the J call TRBJ1-2; D not certain. The germline V gene has CDR1 SNHLY and CDR2 FYNNEI. Trimming removed 7 bases from V and 3 bases from J, with 12 bases in between. There are 13 residues in the CDR3.

This chain connects TRBV9 to TRBJ2-5; a possible D gene is TRBD2 (5 bases). The CDR3 is 19 residues long. CDR1 and CDR2 from the germline V gene are SGDLS and YYNGEE. V was cut by 0 bases and J by 4 bases, with 25 bases left in between. The CDR3 loop reads CASSVDESVGGHPPETQYF. DNA for the CDR3: TGTGCCAGCAGCGTAGACGAGTCAGTCGGAGGCCACCCCCCAGAGACCCAGTACTTC.

The chain uses TRBV28 and TRBJ1-2; TRBD1 might be the D (5 bases). Germline-derived CDR1 and CDR2 are MDHEN and SYDVKM. The CDR3 length is 15 residues. Trimming stripped 5 bases from V and 0 bases from J, with 13 bases between. CDR3 in DNA: TGTGCCAGCAGTACTAGCGGGGGAGCTAACTATGGCTACACCTTC. Its translation: CASSTSGGANYGYTF.

The chain carries TRBV28 and TRBJ1-5, with D tentatively TRBD1 (5 bases). V lost 6 bases to trimming and J lost 1 base, with 13 bases between them. The CDR3 has 15 residues. The germline V gene has CDR1 MDHEN and CDR2 SYDVKM. The CDR3 loop is CASSITQGSNQPQHF. The CDR3, as DNA: TGTGCCAGCAGCATAACCCAGGGCAGCAATCAGCCCCAGCATTTT.

The gene calls are TRBV5-5 and TRBJ2-5; no reliable D call. V lost 1 base to trimming and J lost 0 bases, with 10 bases between them. The CDR3 runs to 15 residues. Germline V CDR1 and CDR2: SGHKS, YYEKEE (reference sequence). CDR3 region: CASSLSPTYQETQYF. CDR3 bases: TGTGCCAGCAGCTTGTCGCCGACTTACCAAGAGACCCAGTACTTC.

The sample holds one count of this clone. The rearrangement joins TRBV5-1 to TRBJ1-1; unclear D gene. V lost 6 bases and J lost 3, with 12 bases in between. The CDR3 spans 13 residues. Germline CDR1 reads SGHRS; CDR2 reads YFSETQ. For the CDR3, the DNA is TGCGCCAGCAACCAGGACGGGTACACTGAAGCTTTCTTT. Translated, it gives CASNQDGYTEAFF.

This chain connects TRBV27 to TRBJ2-3; 8 positions match TRBD1. Per germline, CDR1 MNHEY and CDR2 SMNVEV (reference sequence). The CDR3 sequence is 14 residues long. The V segment lost 3 bases and the J segment 4 bases; nucleotides outside the gene matches: 3. CDR3 in amino acids: CASSFDRGADTQYF. CDR3 sequence (DNA): TGTGCCAGCAGTTTCGACAGGGGCGCAGATACGCAGTATTTT.

Here the CDR3 DNA reads TGTGCCAGCAGTGAAGCGCTTCGGGCAGGGAGCCAGCCCCAGCATTTT. Its translation: CASSEALRAGSQPQHF. This sequence joins TRBV6-1 and TRBJ1-5; possible D gene TRBD1, 5 bases. Germline lookup yields CDR1 MNHNS and CDR2 SASEGT. Between the trimmed V and J ends, which lost 0 bases and 7 bases, there was a span of 16 bases. The CDR3 runs 16 residues.

The chain uses TRBV30 and TRBJ1-1; D not resolved. V lost 0 bases and J 5 bases, leaving 7 bases between the germline ends. Looked up from germline, CDR1 is GTSNPN and CDR2 is SVGIG (reference sequence). The length of the CDR3 is 12 residues. CDR3 sequence (DNA): TGTGCCTGGAGTGTATTGGGGACTGAAGCTTTCTTT. Translated: CAWSVLGTEAFF.

V gene TRBV9 combines with J gene TRBJ2-3, with D hard to call. CDR1 and CDR2 (germline): SGDLS, YYNGEE. Trimming left V 4 bases short and J 1 base short, with 7 bases between. This CDR3 is built from 13 residues. The CDR3 here is CASSPIGTDTQYF. The CDR3 DNA sequence: TGTGCCAGCAGCCCCATTGGCACAGATACGCAGTATTTT.

As DNA, the CDR3 is TGTGCCAGCTCACCATGGCAGGGGGGCACTGAAGCTTTCTTT. Translating it yields CASSPWQGGTEAFF. The chain employs TRBV18 and TRBJ1-1, with 7 bases identical to TRBD1. There are 14 residues in the CDR3. Unmatched junction bases numbered 4, after V lost 2 bases and J lost 4 bases. Germline V gene sequence: CDR1 KGHSH, CDR2 LQKENI.

The rearrangement links TRBV7-3 to TRBJ2-7, with D perhaps TRBD2 (5 bases). CDR1 SGHTA and CDR2 FQGTGA come from the germline V gene. V was shortened by 0 bases and J by 4 bases, with 13 bases between the two germline ends. The CDR3 spans 15 residues. CDR3 protein: CASSLTPGMGYEQYF. The CDR3 DNA sequence: TGTGCCAGCAGCTTAACCCCGGGAATGGGATACGAGCAGTACTTC.

CDR3 DNA sequence: TGTGCCAGCAGCTGGCAATCCGGACTAAGGGTCTCCTACGAGCAGTACTTC. Its translation is CASSWQSGLRVSYEQYF. The chain uses TRBV5-4 and TRBJ2-7, with D tentatively TRBD2 (6 bases). Germline loops: CDR1 SGHNT, CDR2 YYREEE (reference sequence). V lost 3 bases to trimming and J lost 0 bases, with 19 bases between them. The CDR3 spans 17 residues.

The CDR3 loop is CASSTDGVENTEAFF. The CDR3 coding sequence is TGCGCCAGCAGCACGGACGGGGTAGAGAACACTGAAGCTTTCTTT. This chain uses TRBV5-1 with TRBJ1-1, with D uncertain. The germline V gene has CDR1 SGHRS and CDR2 YFSETQ. CDR3 length equals 15 residues. V was cut by 4 bases and J by 1 base, with 14 bases left in between.

This clone was recorded a few times. The chain has TRBV6-6 and TRBJ2-7; no firm D call. In germline, CDR1 is MNHNY, CDR2 SVGAGI (reference sequence). With 5 bases removed from V and 2 bases from J, the gap between germline ends came to 7 bases. This CDR3 comprises 12 residues. The CDR3 DNA reads as TGTGCCAGCAGTCGCCAGGCCTACGAGCAGTACTTC. It encodes CASSRQAYEQYF.